This T cell receptor beta chain came from a study of T cell responses to AZD1222 COVID-19 vaccine. Study results and caveats: Reportedly, close to half of spike-specific TCRs are directed against unmutated variant regions. Two AZD1222 doses significantly raised spike-specific TCR breadth and depth over controls. The donors showed a predominance of white British ancestry and of females, with possible underestimation of clonal diversity. Just a handful of people given AZD1222 tested seropositive at baseline.

Produced via immunoSEQ multiplex PCR; TCRdb's table is partial and in-frame only. The sample has some 95,000 clones, roughly 86% seen once. As regards this clone: Antigen: not known.

This CDR3 has 16 amino acids. Germline V gene lookup returns CDR1 LNHNV and CDR2 YYDKDF (reference sequence). With 5 bases removed from V and 5 bases from J, the gap between germline ends came to 18 bases. V gene TRBV15 combines with J gene TRBJ1-4, with unresolved D. This sample comprised peripheral blood, obtained on day 0 of MenACWY control vaccination. The sequence derives from an adult in good health. CDR3 protein: CATSPRRSQINEKLFF. Here the CDR3 DNA reads TGTGCCACCAGCCCACGAAGGTCACAGATAAATGAAAAACTGTTTTTT.